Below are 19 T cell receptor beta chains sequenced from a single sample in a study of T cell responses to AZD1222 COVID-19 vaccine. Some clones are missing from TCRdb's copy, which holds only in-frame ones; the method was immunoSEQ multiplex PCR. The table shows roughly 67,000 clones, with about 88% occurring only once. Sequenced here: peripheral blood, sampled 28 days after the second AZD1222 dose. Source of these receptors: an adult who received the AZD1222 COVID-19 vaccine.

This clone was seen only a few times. CDR3 sequence (DNA): TGTGCCAGCAGCCAAGATGGAAACAATGAGCAGTTCTTC. Amino acid sequence: CASSQDGNNEQFF. V usage is TRBV3-1 (or the pseudogene TRBV3-2) and J usage is TRBJ2-1; D uncertain. Germline V gene sequence: CDR1 LGHDT, CDR2 YNNKEL (reference sequence). Between the trimmed V and J ends, which lost 0 bases and 5 bases, there was a span of 5 bases. The CDR3 runs 13 residues.

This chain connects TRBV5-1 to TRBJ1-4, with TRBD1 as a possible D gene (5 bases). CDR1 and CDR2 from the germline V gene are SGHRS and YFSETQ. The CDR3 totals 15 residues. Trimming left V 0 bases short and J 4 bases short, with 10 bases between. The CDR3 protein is CASSLEGRVNEKLFF. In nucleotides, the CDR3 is TGCGCCAGCAGCTTGGAGGGCAGGGTTAATGAAAAACTGTTTTTT.

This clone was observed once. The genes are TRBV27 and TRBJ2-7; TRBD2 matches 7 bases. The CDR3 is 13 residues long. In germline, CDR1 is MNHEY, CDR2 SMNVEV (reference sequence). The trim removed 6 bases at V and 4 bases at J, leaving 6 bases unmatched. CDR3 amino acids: CASRPLAEYEQYF. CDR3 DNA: TGTGCCAGCAGACCCCTAGCGGAGTACGAGCAGTACTTC.

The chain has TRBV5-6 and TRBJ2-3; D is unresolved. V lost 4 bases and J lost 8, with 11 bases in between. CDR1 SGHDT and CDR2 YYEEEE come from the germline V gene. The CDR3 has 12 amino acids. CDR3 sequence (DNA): TGTGCCAGCAGCCTCCTTAGACTTACGCAGTATTTT. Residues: CASSLLRLTQYF.

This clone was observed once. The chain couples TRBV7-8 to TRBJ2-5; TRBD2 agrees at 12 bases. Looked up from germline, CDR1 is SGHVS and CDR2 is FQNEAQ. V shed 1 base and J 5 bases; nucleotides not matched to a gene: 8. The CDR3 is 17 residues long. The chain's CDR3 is CASSLGVTSGSRETQYF. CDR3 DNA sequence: TGTGCCAGCAGCTTAGGGGTGACTAGCGGGAGTAGGGAGACCCAGTACTTC.

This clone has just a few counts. CDR3 amino acids: CASSLGDVDYTF. The CDR3 DNA is TGTGCCAGCAGCTTAGGGGACGTTGACTACACCTTC. The chain uses TRBV7-9 and TRBJ1-2, with D possibly matching TRBD1 (5 bases). V was trimmed by 1 base and J by 10 bases, leaving 10 bases between them. The CDR3 is 12 amino acids. Germline loops: CDR1 SEHNR, CDR2 FQNEAQ (reference sequence).

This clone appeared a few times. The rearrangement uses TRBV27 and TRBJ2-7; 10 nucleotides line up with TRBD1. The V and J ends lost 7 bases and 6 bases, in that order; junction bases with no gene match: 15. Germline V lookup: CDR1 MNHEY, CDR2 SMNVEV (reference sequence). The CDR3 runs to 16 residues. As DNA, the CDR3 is TGTGCCAGCACCCCCCGACGGACAGGGGGTCAGGTCGAGCAGTACTTC. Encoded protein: CASTPRRTGGQVEQYF.

The CDR3 loop reads CATRSTVTSTYGYTF. The DNA of the CDR3 is TGTGCCACCAGATCGACAGTAACCTCTACTTATGGCTACACCTTC. V is TRBV5-4 and J is TRBJ1-2; possible D gene TRBD1, 5 bases. This CDR3 is 15 amino acids long. Per germline, CDR1 SGHNT and CDR2 YYREEE (reference sequence). The V gene lost 9 bases and the J gene lost 5 bases, with 23 bases spanning the gap. The whole variable domain, remainder taken from reference TRBV5-4 and TRBJ1-2, is ETGVTQSPTHLIKTRGQQVTLRCSSQSGHNTVSWYQQALGQGPQFIFQYYREEENGRGNFPPRFSGLQFPNYSSELNVNALELDDSALYLCATRSTVTSTYGYTFGSGTRLTVV.

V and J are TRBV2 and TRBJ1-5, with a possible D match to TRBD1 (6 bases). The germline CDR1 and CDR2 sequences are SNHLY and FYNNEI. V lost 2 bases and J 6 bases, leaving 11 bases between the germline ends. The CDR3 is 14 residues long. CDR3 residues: CASSETGWTQPQHF. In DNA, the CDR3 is TGTGCCAGCAGTGAAACAGGGTGGACTCAGCCCCAGCATTTT.

The CDR3 sequence: CASSPLGGGAGANVLTF. The DNA for the CDR3 is TGTGCCAGCAGCCCCCTTGGGGGGGGCGCTGGGGCCAACGTCCTGACTTTC. V usage is TRBV7-6 and J usage is TRBJ2-6, with D tentatively TRBD2 (7 bases). V was pared by 5 bases and J by 2 bases, with 16 bases between. The germline gives CDR1 SGHVS, CDR2 FNYEAQ. There are 17 residues in the CDR3.

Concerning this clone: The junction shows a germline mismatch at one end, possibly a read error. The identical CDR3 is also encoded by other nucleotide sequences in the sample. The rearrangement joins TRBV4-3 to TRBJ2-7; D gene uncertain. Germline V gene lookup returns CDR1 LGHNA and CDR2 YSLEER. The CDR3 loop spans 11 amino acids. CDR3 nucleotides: TGCGCCAGTAGCCAAGAGTTCGAGCAGTACTTC. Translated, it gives CASSQEFEQYF.

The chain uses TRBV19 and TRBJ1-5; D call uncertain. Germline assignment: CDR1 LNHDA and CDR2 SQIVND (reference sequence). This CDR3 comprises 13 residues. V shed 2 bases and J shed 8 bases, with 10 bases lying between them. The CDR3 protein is CASSINTREPQHF. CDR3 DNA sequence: TGTGCCAGTAGTATAAATACTAGGGAGCCCCAGCATTTT.

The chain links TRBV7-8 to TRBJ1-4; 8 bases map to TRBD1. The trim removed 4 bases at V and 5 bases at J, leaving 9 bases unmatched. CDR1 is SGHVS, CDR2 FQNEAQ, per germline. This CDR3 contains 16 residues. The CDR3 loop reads CASSYRGGDRNEKLFF. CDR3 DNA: TGTGCCAGCAGCTACCGGGGGGGGGACAGGAATGAAAAACTGTTTTTT.

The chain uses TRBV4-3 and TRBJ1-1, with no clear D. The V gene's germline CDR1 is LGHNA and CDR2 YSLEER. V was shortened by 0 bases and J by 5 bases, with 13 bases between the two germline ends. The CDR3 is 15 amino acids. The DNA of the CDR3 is TGCGCCAGCAGCCAAGATGGGAAGGGTAGGACTGAAGCTTTCTTT. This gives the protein CASSQDGKGRTEAFF.

CDR3 amino acids: CATSMGQNYGYTF. The CDR3, as DNA: TGTGCCACCAGCATGGGGCAGAACTATGGCTACACCTTC. V is TRBV15 and J is TRBJ1-2; D is possibly TRBD1 (5 bases). The V gene lost 4 bases and the J gene lost 2 bases, with 8 bases spanning the gap. Looked up from germline, CDR1 is LNHNV and CDR2 is YYDKDF (reference sequence). CDR3 size: 13 residues.

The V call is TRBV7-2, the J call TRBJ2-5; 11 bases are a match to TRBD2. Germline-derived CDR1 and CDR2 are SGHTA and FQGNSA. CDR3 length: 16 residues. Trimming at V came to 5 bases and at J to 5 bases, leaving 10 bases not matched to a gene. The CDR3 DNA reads TGTGCCAGCAGCATCACTAGCGGGAGCGGGGGGGAGACCCAGTACTTC. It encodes CASSITSGSGGETQYF.

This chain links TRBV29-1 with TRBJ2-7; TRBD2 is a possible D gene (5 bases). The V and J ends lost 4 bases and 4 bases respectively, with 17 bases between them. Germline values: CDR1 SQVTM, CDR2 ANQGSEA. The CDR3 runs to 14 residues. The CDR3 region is CSVVEVASTYEQYF. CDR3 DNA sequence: TGCAGCGTTGTGGAGGTAGCGTCGACTTACGAGCAGTACTTC.

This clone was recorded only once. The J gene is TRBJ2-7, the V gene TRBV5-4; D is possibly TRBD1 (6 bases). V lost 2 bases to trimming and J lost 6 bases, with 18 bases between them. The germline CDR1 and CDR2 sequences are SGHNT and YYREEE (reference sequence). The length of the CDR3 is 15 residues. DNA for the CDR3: TGTGCCAGCAGCTTACAGGGTTTGGGGGAGAGCGAGCAGTACTTC. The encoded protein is CASSLQGLGESEQYF.

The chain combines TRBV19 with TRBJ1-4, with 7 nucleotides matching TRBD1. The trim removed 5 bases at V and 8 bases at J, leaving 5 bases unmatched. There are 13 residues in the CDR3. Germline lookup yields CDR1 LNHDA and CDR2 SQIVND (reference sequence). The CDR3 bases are TGTGCCAGTAGTTCTGACAGGGACGAAAAACTGTTTTTT. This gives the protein CASSSDRDEKLFF. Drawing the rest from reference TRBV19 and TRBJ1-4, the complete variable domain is DGGITQSPKYLFRKEGQNVTLSCEQNLNHDAMYWYRQDPGQGLRLIYYSQIVNDFQKGDIAEGYSVSREKKESFPLTVTSAQKNPTAFYLCASSSDRDEKLFFGSGTQLSVL.